The clone carrying this TCR beta chain was observed a few times. TCRdb redid the calling of the 5' RACE reads with MiXCR, one entry per CDR3 protein. Among 350,000 or so distinct CDR3 sequences, around 8.1% were seen once, and the ten largest hold approximately 16%. This specimen comes from a study of T cells after yellow fever vaccination. The ends were cut back, 5 bases at V and 5 bases at J, with 18 bases in the middle. The CDR3 has 16 residues. Per germline, CDR1 MNHEY and CDR2 SVGEGT. This sample comprised PBMCs, obtained roughly 47 days after the first yellow fever vaccination. The genes are TRBV6-2 or TRBV6-3 and TRBJ2-2; no firm D call. The receptor's source is a man in his late teens or twenties who received the YFV17D yellow fever vaccine. The CDR3 DNA reads TGTGCCAGCAGTCTCCTTGGACGGAGAAAAACCGGGGAGCTGTTTTTT. Its translation: CASSLLGRRKTGELFF.